A selection of T cell receptor beta chains follows, all from one sample in a study of T cells in Graves' hyperthyroidism and ophthalmopathy. Each CDR3 protein is one row after TCRdb ran MiXCR on the multiplex PCR reads. The sample shows hundreds of thousands of distinct CDR3 sequences, under 20% of them seen only once. What was sequenced was blood. The receptors were sampled from a woman aged 18-29 years with Graves' ophthalmopathy. Each CDR3 is given with its conserved first and last residue. The listing skips clone size in some rows; elsewhere it reads once, few, many or a size class.

size,V,CDR3
few,TRBV19,CASSGTAAANTGELFF
many,TRBV28,CASTNPEADRYNSPLHF
.,TRBV5-1,CASSLGQGMAKNIQYF
.,TRBV10-3,CAISGADMGTNYNEQFF
many,TRBV20-1,CSAEDRDEQFF
many,TRBV3-1,CASSQGGRVYSNQPQHF
many,TRBV7-9,CASSSRDSLLKEQYF
many,TRBV13,CASSLGGQTYEQYF
.,TRBV12-3/TRBV12-4,CASGLGTLGFTEAFF
many,TRBV20-1,CSARGGGGNEQFF
.,TRBV27,CASRLAGNYNEQFF
many,TRBV27,CASSLSGADRGDEQFF
many,TRBV30,CAWRNVQGPSYNEQFF
many,TRBV11-2,CASSSGTDNEQFF
.,TRBV9,CASSPGGQGMHEQFF
many,TRBV2,CASSDGAVIQETQYF
.,TRBV30,CAWGRDQETQYF
many,TRBV28,CASSRQFTEAFF
many,TRBV3-1,CASSTQPGFQETQYF
many,TRBV5-5,CASSLNSGSSYEQYF
many,TRBV3-1,CASSQEIDGSNYGYTF
many,TRBV7-2,CASSLGGQGTYYGYTF
few,TRBV19,CASRSYGQGQDTQYF
.,TRBV5-4,CASSVGAGSTDTQYF
few,TRBV29-1,CSVGGNYGYTF
few,TRBV5-1,CASSGSKILAGDRDTQYF
many,TRBV28,CASSLQGRGLEQYF